This T cell receptor beta chain came from a study of Graves' ophthalmopathy and Graves' hyperthyroidism. The authors amplified TCR beta CDR3 regions from RNA transcripts. HTBI-primed RT-PCR formed the first round, and a multiplex PCR formed the second. TCRdb recomputed calls from the multiplex PCR reads with MiXCR, one row per CDR3 protein. The sample lists 300,000 to 400,000 distinct CDR3 sequences, roughly 15% occurring once. This clonotype was detected ten times or more. This clonotype was sampled from an adult man with Graves' ophthalmopathy. The source material was peripheral blood.

CDR3 in amino acids: CASSSWGQAVEETQYF. The CDR3 nucleotides read TGTGCCAGCAGTTCCTGGGGACAGGCCGTAGAAGAGACCCAGTACTTC. The V gene is TRBV12-3 or TRBV12-4, the J gene TRBJ2-5; 8 nucleotides match TRBD1. V shed 4 bases, J shed 3 bases, and the junction held 10 bases outside the gene matches. There are 16 residues in the CDR3.